Each of the 7 T cell receptor beta chains below was sequenced from the same sample in a study of T cells expressing NK-cell markers. TCRdb reprocessed the 5' RACE reads; each CDR3 protein has one entry and no DNA is given. Its table records 120,000 to 150,000 distinct CDR3 sequences. The sequenced sample was blood T cells: a sorted CD56 or NKG2C T cell subset, CD4+ or CD8+ T cells, or bulk PBMC T cells (not recorded which). The receptors were gathered from a man younger than 30 in good health.

The chain couples TRBV4-1 to TRBJ2-1; checking the TCRdb D call of TRBD2 is not possible without DNA. Germline V gene sequence: CDR1 MGHRA, CDR2 YSYEKL. The CDR3 has 17 residues. The chain's CDR3 is CASSQGPGLAGTNEQFF.

The chain links TRBV4-1 to TRBJ2-6; as DNA is missing, the TRBD1 call by TCRdb cannot be tested. Germline-derived CDR1 and CDR2 are MGHRA and YSYEKL. The CDR3 totals 16 residues. CDR3 region: CASSQPNRAGANVLTF.

V is TRBV20-1 and J is TRBJ2-3; TCRdb lists TRBD1, though no DNA is available to test this call. The length of the CDR3 is 13 residues. The V gene's germline CDR1 is DFQATT and CDR2 SNEGSKA (reference sequence). The CDR3 here is CSGTGRSTDTQYF.

The chain uses TRBV28 and TRBJ2-5. The CDR3 has 12 residues. From germline, CDR1 is MDHEN and CDR2 SYDVKM. CDR3 region: CAHAKDSETQYF.

The CDR3: CASSLQPSGTDTQYF. J is TRBJ2-3 and V is TRBV27. CDR3 length: 15 amino acids. The germline gives CDR1 MNHEY, CDR2 SMNVEV (reference sequence).

This chain uses TRBV7-8 with TRBJ2-1; with no DNA, the TCRdb D assignment of TRBD2 cannot be verified. The germline V gene encodes CDR1 SGHVS and CDR2 FQNEAQ. The CDR3 sequence is 17 residues long. CDR3 loop: CASSLALLADVYNEQFF.

The chain combines TRBV7-9 with TRBJ1-4; TCRdb's D gene call, TRBD1, goes unchecked for lack of DNA. CDR3 length equals 15 residues. The V gene's germline CDR1 is SEHNR and CDR2 FQNEAQ (reference sequence). Here the CDR3 reads CASSLPGQLNEKLFF.